This TCR delta chain was profiled in a study of gamma-delta chains in newborns, infants, children. Across the study: Microbial exposure reportedly drives polyclonal innate γδ T cell expansion after birth.

TCRdb applied CATT to the reads for clone calling. Counted here are 6,100 or so delta-chain clones, roughly 15% occurring once; the ten biggest clones make up about 25%. This clone is medium-sized by share. Other DNA sequences in the same sample also yield this CDR3. The CDR3 sequence is 19 residues long. Germline lookup yields CDR1 GEAIGNYY and CDR2 EKD. The V segment lost 1 base and the J segment 1 base; nucleotides outside the gene matches: 11. The source is a child who was a newborn, infant or young child, either healthy, febrile or measles-vaccinated (not recorded which). The V call is TRDV2, the J call TRDJ1, with TRDD3 matching over 13 bases. This material consisted of blood, taken at baseline. The CDR3 nucleotides are TGTGCCTGTGACACAGTACTGGGGGATACGCGATATTCCACCGATAAACTCATCTTT. Translation gives CACDTVLGDTRYSTDKLIF.